The 31 T cell receptor beta chains listed next were all sequenced from one sample in a study of cytomegalovirus exposure and HLA in healthy donors. Primers included in the PCR were 60 Vbeta and 13 Jbeta primers. The method was immunoSEQ multiplex PCR; TCRdb's version includes in-frame clones alone and lacks a portion of them. The sample shows 150,000 to 200,000 clones, 60% to 85% of them seen only once. The sample taken for sequencing was PBMCs. The receptors were gathered from a woman aged 40 to 49 in good health and CMV-seronegative.

V gene TRBV7-9 combines with J gene TRBJ1-1, with D possibly matching TRBD1 (5 bases). Deletions cut 2 bases from V and 3 bases from J, with 16 bases between. Germline CDR1 reads SEHNR; CDR2 reads FQNEAQ (reference sequence). This CDR3 has 16 residues. The DNA of the CDR3 is TGTGCCAGCAGCTTATTTCTGGCAGGGCGGTACACTGAAGCTTTCTTT. Its translation: CASSLFLAGRYTEAFF.

This chain uses TRBV28 with TRBJ2-7, with 12 bases lining up with TRBD1. The CDR3 is 15 amino acids. V shed 7 bases and J 6 bases; nucleotides not matched to a gene: 10. Germline V gene data show CDR1 as MDHEN and CDR2 as SYDVKM. The CDR3 nucleotides are TGTGCCAGCACCCAGGGGGGGACAGGGGGCCTCGAGCAGTACTTC. This codes for CASTQGGTGGLEQYF.

The rearrangement links TRBV19 to TRBJ2-1; 11 nucleotides agree with TRBD2. The V segment lost 4 bases and the J segment 9 bases; nucleotides outside the gene matches: 8. The CDR3 totals 15 residues. Germline values: CDR1 LNHDA, CDR2 SQIVND (reference sequence). Here the CDR3 DNA reads TGTGCCAGTAGTACCCGCCTAGCGGGGGGCCTTGAGCAGTTCTTC. Encoded protein: CASSTRLAGGLEQFF.

This chain uses TRBV6-1 with TRBJ1-1; 7 bases fit TRBD1. Germline loops: CDR1 MNHNS, CDR2 SASEGT. The CDR3 is 15 residues long. V lost 6 bases, J lost 4 bases, and 11 bases stayed unmatched. CDR3 in amino acids: CASRTRGTRGTEAFF. The DNA for the CDR3 is TGTGCCAGCAGGACCAGGGGGACACGGGGCACTGAAGCTTTCTTT.

This clone occurred a few times. The chain uses TRBV2 and TRBJ2-2, with D possibly TRBD2 on 7 matching bases. Trimming removed 7 bases at V and 4 bases at J, with 13 bases between. The CDR3 is 14 amino acids. Germline V CDR1 and CDR2: SNHLY, FYNNEI. The CDR3 nucleotides are TGTGCCAGCATGGGGGGGGCCGGCACCGGGGAGCTGTTTTTT. Protein: CASMGGAGTGELFF.

The chain recombines TRBV19 with TRBJ2-1; 12 bases agree with TRBD1. CDR3 size: 15 residues. V lost 5 bases, J lost 7 bases, and 6 bases stayed unmatched. Germline CDR1 reads LNHDA; CDR2 reads SQIVND (reference sequence). The CDR3 spells CASSPGTGGFNEQFF. The CDR3 nucleotides are TGTGCCAGTAGTCCCGGGACAGGGGGCTTTAATGAGCAGTTCTTC.

This clone showed up just a few times. The V gene is TRBV2, the J gene TRBJ1-6; D unresolved. This CDR3 has 15 residues. V lost 8 bases and J 7 bases, leaving 18 bases between the germline ends. In germline, CDR1 is SNHLY, CDR2 FYNNEI. The CDR3: CASGSQSRGNSPLHF. In nucleotides, the CDR3 is TGTGCCAGCGGTTCTCAGTCTCGGGGAAATTCACCCCTCCACTTT.

A few counts support this clone. V gene TRBV6-5 combines with J gene TRBJ2-7, with TRBD1 as a possible D gene (6 bases). The CDR3 totals 14 residues. From germline, CDR1 is MNHEY and CDR2 SVGAGI. The V end lost 7 bases, the J end lost 3 bases, and 16 bases lay between the germline ends. CDR3 protein: CASKVGQEFYEQYF. CDR3 in DNA: TGTGCCAGCAAAGTGGGACAAGAATTCTACGAGCAGTACTTC.

The CDR3 spells CASSFRQNYEQYF. The DNA for the CDR3 is TGTGCCAGCAGTTTCAGACAAAACTACGAGCAGTACTTC. The gene calls are TRBV2 and TRBJ2-7; D call uncertain. V gave up 5 bases and J gave up 3 bases, with 11 bases separating them. Germline V CDR1 and CDR2: SNHLY, FYNNEI. This CDR3 region has 13 residues.

J is TRBJ2-2 and V is TRBV7-9; D remains ambiguous. Germline loops: CDR1 SEHNR, CDR2 FQNEAQ (reference sequence). The V end lost 7 bases, the J end lost 4 bases, and 10 bases lay between the germline ends. CDR3 length: 13 residues. CDR3: CASIKTGTGELFF. The CDR3 region has the DNA TGTGCCAGCATCAAGACGGGCACCGGGGAGCTGTTTTTT.

The genes are TRBV19 and TRBJ1-1, with 7 bases identical to TRBD1. CDR1 is LNHDA, CDR2 SQIVND, per germline (reference sequence). CDR3 length equals 13 residues. Unmatched junction bases numbered 8, after V lost 6 bases and J lost 7 bases. The CDR3 DNA reads TGTGCCAGTAGCCTCAGACAGGGCTATGAAGCTTTCTTT. Translated, it gives CASSLRQGYEAFF.

This clone was detected a few times. This chain connects TRBV6-5 to TRBJ2-1, with D tentatively TRBD1 (5 bases). V lost 9 bases to trimming and J lost 6 bases, with 18 bases between them. Germline V lookup: CDR1 MNHEY, CDR2 SVGAGI. This CDR3 comprises 14 residues. The CDR3 is CASHGGAIGNEQFF. CDR3 coding DNA: TGTGCCAGTCACGGTGGGGCTATTGGCAATGAGCAGTTCTTC.

This clone was counted only a few times. The V call is TRBV14, the J call TRBJ1-1; the D is unclear. Germline V gene lookup returns CDR1 SGHDN and CDR2 FVKESK. The CDR3 has 12 amino acids. Trimming shortened V by 4 bases and J by 4 bases, and 7 bases separated the two germline ends. For the CDR3, the DNA is TGTGCCAGCAGCCTCCCCGGCACTGAAGCTTTCTTT. Translated, it gives CASSLPGTEAFF.

This chain links TRBV7-3 with TRBJ2-3; the D is unclear. The germline gives CDR1 SGHTA, CDR2 FQGTGA. Trimming took off 5 bases at V and 4 bases at J, with 13 bases between the two ends. The CDR3 loop spans 14 amino acids. Here the CDR3 DNA reads TGTGCCAGCAGCCCTCAGCGAAGCGCAGATACGCAGTATTTT. The encoded protein is CASSPQRSADTQYF.

The chain employs TRBV5-1 and TRBJ1-1, with a possible D match to TRBD1 (6 bases). The germline V and J ends were trimmed by 4 bases and 4 bases, with 17 bases remaining between them. Germline assignment: CDR1 SGHRS and CDR2 YFSETQ. This CDR3 has 15 residues. CDR3 bases: TGCGCCAGCAGCCCATACCGGGACACCAGCACTGAAGCTTTCTTT. It encodes CASSPYRDTSTEAFF.

This chain uses TRBV7-8 with TRBJ2-7, with 7 bases matching TRBD1. The V and J ends lost 5 bases and 0 bases, in that order; junction bases with no gene match: 4. Germline assignment: CDR1 SGHVS and CDR2 FQNEAQ. This CDR3 contains 14 residues. The CDR3 reads CASSRTGSSYEQYF. CDR3 coding DNA: TGTGCCAGCAGCCGGACAGGATCCTCCTACGAGCAGTACTTC.

This clone was detected only a few times. This chain links TRBV7-8 with TRBJ1-1; TRBD1 aligns across 7 bases. The CDR3 totals 15 residues. Germline V gene lookup returns CDR1 SGHVS and CDR2 FQNEAQ. J gave up 5 bases and V 5 bases, and 11 bases lay outside the gene matches. The CDR3 loop is CASSNPYRGRTEAFF. For the CDR3, the DNA is TGTGCCAGCAGCAACCCTTACAGGGGACGGACTGAAGCTTTCTTT.

V gene TRBV9 combines with J gene TRBJ1-6, with no clear D. Trimming pared 0 bases from V and 11 bases from J, leaving 15 bases between. Per germline, CDR1 SGDLS and CDR2 YYNGEE. This CDR3 spans 15 amino acids. The chain's CDR3 is CASSVDPSPRPPLHF. CDR3 DNA sequence: TGTGCCAGCAGCGTAGATCCCTCACCGCGGCCACCCCTCCACTTT.

The chain couples TRBV28 to TRBJ2-4, with 10 nucleotides matching TRBD1. V dropped 1 base and J dropped 0; count of bases not matched to a gene: 6. Germline V gene data show CDR1 as MDHEN and CDR2 as SYDVKM. The CDR3 sequence is 18 residues long. This CDR3 reads CASSLYGQGELAKNIQYF. As DNA, the CDR3 is TGTGCCAGCAGTTTATATGGACAGGGGGAGCTAGCCAAAAACATTCAGTACTTC.

This clone showed up just a few times. This rearrangement joins TRBV29-1 to TRBJ2-3; D perhaps matches TRBD2 (6 bases). Trimming stripped 7 bases from V and 3 bases from J, with 14 bases between. The CDR3 extends over 13 amino acids. Germline V lookup: CDR1 SQVTM, CDR2 ANQGSEA. CDR3 DNA sequence: TGCAGCGGGGACTCAGGTGGTACAGATACGCAGTATTTT. It translates to CSGDSGGTDTQYF.

The chain links TRBV14 to TRBJ1-1; 9 nucleotides agree with TRBD1. Unmatched junction bases numbered 8, after V lost 8 bases and J lost 1 base. CDR1 SGHDN and CDR2 FVKESK come from the germline V gene. The CDR3 has 15 residues. CDR3 coding DNA: TGTGCCAGCCGCCCGGGACAGGGATGGAACACTGAAGCTTTCTTT. It encodes CASRPGQGWNTEAFF. Full variable domain (remainder filled in from reference TRBV14 and TRBJ1-1): EAGVTQFPSHSVIEKGQTVTLRCDPISGHDNLYWYRRVMGKEIKFLLHFVKESKQDESGMPNNRFLAERTGGTYSTLKVQPAELEDSGVYFCASRPGQGWNTEAFFGQGTRLTVV.

The chain couples TRBV6-5 to TRBJ2-1; TRBD1 matches at 9 bases. With V trimmed by 5 bases and J by 7 bases, 9 bases remained unmatched. Per germline, CDR1 MNHEY and CDR2 SVGAGI. The CDR3 has 15 amino acids. The CDR3 protein is CASSLIMDRGNEQFF. In nucleotides, the CDR3 is TGTGCCAGCAGTCTTATCATGGACAGGGGTAATGAGCAGTTCTTC.

The chain uses TRBV25-1 and TRBJ1-4; no reliable D call. The germline V and J ends were trimmed by 3 bases and 5 bases, with 7 bases remaining between them. This CDR3 has 13 residues. CDR1 MGHDK and CDR2 SYGVNS come from the germline V gene. The CDR3 sequence: CASSDWANEKLFF. The DNA of the CDR3 is TGTGCCAGCAGTGATTGGGCGAATGAAAAACTGTTTTTT.

V and J are TRBV10-3 and TRBJ1-2; 9 bases are a match to TRBD1. Germline CDR1 and CDR2: ENHRY and SYGVKD. The CDR3 contains 14 residues. The trim removed 2 bases at V and 8 bases at J, leaving 6 bases unmatched. The chain's CDR3 is CAISEGQGSVGYTF. CDR3 sequence (DNA): TGTGCCATCAGTGAGGGACAGGGGAGCGTCGGCTACACCTTC.

J is TRBJ2-1 and V is TRBV27; no reliable D call. Germline V gene sequence: CDR1 MNHEY, CDR2 SMNVEV (reference sequence). The CDR3 is made up of 14 amino acids. V dropped 7 bases and J dropped 3 bases, with 13 bases sitting between them. CDR3 protein: CASKYGFFYNEQFF. The CDR3 DNA sequence: TGTGCCAGCAAATACGGGTTCTTCTACAATGAGCAGTTCTTC.

With regard to this clone: One junction end does not reproduce the germline sequence, and a read error may be involved. The chain carries TRBV5-1 and TRBJ2-4; D unclear. Germline CDR1 SGHRS, CDR2 YFSETQ. This CDR3 has 15 amino acids. CDR3 amino acids: CAGSPIEARKNIQYF. In DNA form, the CDR3 reads TGCGCCGGCAGCCCCATCGAGGCCCGAAAAAACATTCAGTACTTC. Based on the CDR3 plus reference TRBV5-1 and TRBJ2-4, the full variable domain is KAGVTQTPRYLIKTRGQQVTLSCSPISGHRSVSWYQQTPGQGLQFLFEYFSETQRNKGNFPGRFSGRQFSNSRSEMNVSTLELGDSALYLCAGSPIEARKNIQYFGAGTRLSVL.

The chain has TRBV2 and TRBJ1-6, with D tentatively TRBD1 (6 bases). The CDR3 loop spans 16 amino acids. Germline V lookup: CDR1 SNHLY, CDR2 FYNNEI. Trimming pared 6 bases from V and 5 bases from J, leaving 17 bases between. The CDR3, as DNA: TGTGCCAGCAGCTCTGTTTGGACAGAACATAATTCACCCCTCCACTTT. Its protein is CASSSVWTEHNSPLHF.

The chain has TRBV9 and TRBJ2-3; TRBD2 matches 9 bases. Germline V gene sequence: CDR1 SGDLS, CDR2 YYNGEE. The CDR3 contains 17 residues. Losses at the gene ends were 0 bases for V and 5 bases for J; bases not matched to a gene: 10. CDR3 residues: CASSVAVRGGAGDTQYF. CDR3 nucleotide sequence: TGTGCCAGCAGCGTAGCCGTTCGCGGGGGGGCGGGAGATACGCAGTATTTT.

The rearrangement links TRBV28 to TRBJ2-4; TRBD1 agrees at 11 bases. Per the germline V gene, CDR1 is MDHEN and CDR2 is SYDVKM. With V trimmed by 5 bases and J by 1 base, 13 bases remained unmatched. The CDR3 contains 19 residues. CDR3 sequence reads: CASSPLDRGPEVAKNIQYF. For the CDR3, the DNA is TGTGCCAGCAGTCCCCTGGACAGGGGGCCTGAAGTGGCCAAAAACATTCAGTACTTC.

As to this clone: Other DNA sequences from this sample encode an identical CDR3 as well. The CDR3 sequence: CASSLQGYGYTF. DNA for the CDR3: TGTGCCAGCAGCTTACAGGGGTATGGCTACACCTTC. The V and J genes are TRBV7-9 and TRBJ1-2; maybe TRBD1 (6 bases). The CDR3 extends over 12 amino acids. The germline V and J ends were trimmed by 2 bases and 5 bases, with 6 bases remaining between them. The germline V gene has CDR1 SEHNR and CDR2 FQNEAQ (reference sequence). The complete variable domain, with remaining parts taken from reference TRBV7-9 and TRBJ1-2, reads DTGVSQNPRHKITKRGQNVTFRCDPISEHNRLYWYRQTLGQGPEFLTYFQNEAQLEKSRLLSDRFSAERPKGSFSTLEIQRTEQGDSAMYLCASSLQGYGYTFGSGTRLTVV.

The genes are TRBV10-1 and TRBJ2-2; tentative D call: TRBD2 (5 bases). Per the germline V gene, CDR1 is WNHNN and CDR2 is SYGVQD (reference sequence). The CDR3 consists of 13 residues. Trimming pared 6 bases from V and 8 bases from J, leaving 13 bases between. The CDR3 spells CASRRDVSGELFF. CDR3 nucleotide sequence: TGCGCCAGCAGGAGGGATGTGTCTGGGGAGCTGTTTTTT.